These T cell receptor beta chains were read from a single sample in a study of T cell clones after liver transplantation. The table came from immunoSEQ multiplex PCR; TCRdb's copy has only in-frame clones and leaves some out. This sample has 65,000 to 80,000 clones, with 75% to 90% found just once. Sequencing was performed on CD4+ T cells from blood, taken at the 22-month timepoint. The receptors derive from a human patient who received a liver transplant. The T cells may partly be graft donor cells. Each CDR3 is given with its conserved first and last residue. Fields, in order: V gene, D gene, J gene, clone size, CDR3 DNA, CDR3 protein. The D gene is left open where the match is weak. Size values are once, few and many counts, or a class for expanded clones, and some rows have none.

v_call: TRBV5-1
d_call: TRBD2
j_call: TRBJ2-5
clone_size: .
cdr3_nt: TGCGCCAGCACCCTAGCGGGAGGACCCCAAGAGACCCAGTACTTC
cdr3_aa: CASTLAGGPQETQYF

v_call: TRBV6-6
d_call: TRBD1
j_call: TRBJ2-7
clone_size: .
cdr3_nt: TGTGCCAGCAGTTACTCGTGGGACAGGGCAAACTACGAGCAGTACTTC
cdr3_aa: CASSYSWDRANYEQYF

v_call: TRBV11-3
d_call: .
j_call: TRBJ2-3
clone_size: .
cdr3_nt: TGTGCCAGCAGCTTAAACCCGGGGGGCCAAGATACGCAGTATTTT
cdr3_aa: CASSLNPGGQDTQYF

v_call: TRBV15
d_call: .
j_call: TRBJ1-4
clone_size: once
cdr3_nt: TGTGCCACCAGCAGAGATTTAGGGTCGGGTGAAAAACTGTTTTTT
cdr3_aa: CATSRDLGSGEKLFF

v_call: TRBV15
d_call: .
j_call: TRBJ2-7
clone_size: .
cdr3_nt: TGTGCCACCAGCAGAGATTATGCGGGGTCTAGGAGCGAGCAGTACTTC
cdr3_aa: CATSRDYAGSRSEQYF

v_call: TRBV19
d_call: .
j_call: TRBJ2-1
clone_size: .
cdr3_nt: TGTGCCAGTAAGGCCGGGAAGGCAGGGTACAATGAGCAGTTCTTC
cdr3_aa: CASKAGKAGYNEQFF

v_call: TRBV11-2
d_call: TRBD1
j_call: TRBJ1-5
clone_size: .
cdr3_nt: TGTGCCAGCAGCCAAACAGGGGTGGGTCCCCAGCATTTT
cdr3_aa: CASSQTGVGPQHF

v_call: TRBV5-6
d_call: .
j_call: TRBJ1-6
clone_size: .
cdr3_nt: TGTGCCAGCAGCTCTGGACAGTCCTCCTATAATTCACCCCTCCACTTT
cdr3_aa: CASSSGQSSYNSPLHF

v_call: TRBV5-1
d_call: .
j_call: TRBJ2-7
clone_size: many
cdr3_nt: TGCGCCAGCAGCTTGGCAGCTCGCGGCGCGGGCGAGCAGTACTTC
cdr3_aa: CASSLAARGAGEQYF

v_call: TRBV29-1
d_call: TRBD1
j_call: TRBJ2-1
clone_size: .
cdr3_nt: TGCAGCGTCCGACAGGGGGATTTTTACAATGAGCAGTTCTTC
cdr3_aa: CSVRQGDFYNEQFF

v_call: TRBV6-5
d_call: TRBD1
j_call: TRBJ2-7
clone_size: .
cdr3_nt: TGTGCCAGCAATTCCGGGACAGGGCGAGAGCAGTACTTC
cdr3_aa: CASNSGTGREQYF

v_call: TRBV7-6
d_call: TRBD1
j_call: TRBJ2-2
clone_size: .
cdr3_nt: TGTGCCAGCAGCAGAGAGGGGGCGGGCACCGGGGAGCTGTTTTTT
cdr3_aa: CASSREGAGTGELFF

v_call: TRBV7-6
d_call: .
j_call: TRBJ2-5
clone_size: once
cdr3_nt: TGTGCCAGCAGCTTAGCGACGTCAGGGGCAGAGACCCAGTACTTC
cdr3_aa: CASSLATSGAETQYF

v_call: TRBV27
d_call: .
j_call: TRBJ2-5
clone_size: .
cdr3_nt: TGTGCCAGCAGACTTTTACCCGGGGAGACCCAGTACTTC
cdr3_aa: CASRLLPGETQYF

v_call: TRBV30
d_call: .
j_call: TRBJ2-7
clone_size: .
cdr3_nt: TGTGCCGGGCGGAGGGGCTACGAGCAGTACTTC
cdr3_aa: CAGRRGYEQYF